The TCR beta chain described here comes from a study of graft-versus-host responses after intestinal transplantation. The table came from immunoSEQ multiplex PCR; TCRdb's copy has only in-frame clones and leaves some out. The table includes about 120,000 clones, just over 90% detected once. Only a few counts were recorded for this clone. What it binds is unknown. The sample here was unstimulated CD8+ T cells sorted from spleen or lymph node cells, taken before intestinal transplant. The origin of this receptor is a human donor who received an intestinal transplant.

The CDR3 loop reads CASSSTGERNTIYF. The CDR3 DNA reads as TGTGCCAGCAGCTCGACAGGGGAGAGAAACACCATATATTTT. This chain connects TRBV7-9 to TRBJ1-3, with 8 bases matching TRBD1. Germline V CDR1 and CDR2: SEHNR, FQNEAQ (reference sequence). The CDR3 is made up of 14 amino acids. The V and J ends lost 4 bases and 5 bases, in that order; junction bases with no gene match: 4.